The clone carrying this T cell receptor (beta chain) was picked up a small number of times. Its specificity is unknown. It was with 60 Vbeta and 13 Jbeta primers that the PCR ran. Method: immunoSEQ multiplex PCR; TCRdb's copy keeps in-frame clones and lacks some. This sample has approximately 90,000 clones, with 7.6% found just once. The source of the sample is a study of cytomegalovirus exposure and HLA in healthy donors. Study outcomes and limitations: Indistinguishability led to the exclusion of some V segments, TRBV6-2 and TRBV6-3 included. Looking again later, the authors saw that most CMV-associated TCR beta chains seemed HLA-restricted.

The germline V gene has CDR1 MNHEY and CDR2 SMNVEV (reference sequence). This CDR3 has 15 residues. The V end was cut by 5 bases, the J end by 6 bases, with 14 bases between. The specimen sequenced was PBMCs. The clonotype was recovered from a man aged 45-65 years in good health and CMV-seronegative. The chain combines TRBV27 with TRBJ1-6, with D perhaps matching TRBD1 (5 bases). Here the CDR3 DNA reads TGTGCCAGCAGTCCGGGGGGGGTAGCTAATTCACCCCTCCACTTT. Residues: CASSPGGVANSPLHF.